These 15 T cell receptor beta chains came from one sample sequenced in a study of T cells after yellow fever vaccination. TCRdb reanalysed the 5' RACE reads using MiXCR and keeps one entry per CDR3 protein. The sample records about 260,000 distinct CDR3 sequences, approximately 12% being singletons. The sequencing used CD4+ T cells sorted from PBMCs, collected 45 days after the yellow fever booster vaccination. The source of these receptors is a man aged 25 to 40 who received the YFV17D yellow fever vaccine.

This clonotype was seen only a few times. J is TRBJ1-5 and V is TRBV7-2; a weak D match, TRBD1 (5 bases). There are 13 residues in the CDR3. The V end lost 2 bases, the J end lost 6 bases, and 8 bases lay between the germline ends. Germline lookup yields CDR1 SGHTA and CDR2 FQGNSA. CDR3 DNA: TGTGCCAGCAGCTTACGAAGGGGTCAGCCCCAGCATTTT. Protein sequence: CASSLRRGQPQHF.

This chain joins TRBV4-1 and TRBJ1-1; D uncertain. Germline CDR1 MGHRA, CDR2 YSYEKL. The CDR3 contains 19 residues. V was cut by 0 bases and J by 1 base, with 21 bases left in between. The CDR3 loop is CASSQDWQATLGRNTEAFF. The CDR3 DNA reads as TGCGCCAGCAGCCAAGATTGGCAGGCGACGCTGGGTCGGAACACTGAAGCTTTCTTT.

In this sample, this clonotype turned up a few times. The V call is TRBV20-1, the J call TRBJ2-7, with 7 bases identical to TRBD1. The CDR3 is 13 residues long. V lost 7 bases and J lost 2; bases outside the gene matches: 8. Germline assignment: CDR1 DFQATT and CDR2 SNEGSKA (reference sequence). The CDR3 protein is CSVQDRSTYEQYF. The CDR3 DNA follows: TGCAGTGTACAGGACAGGTCAACCTACGAGCAGTACTTC.

This clonotype has just a few counts. The V gene is TRBV27, the J gene TRBJ1-5; 8 bases fit TRBD1. With V trimmed by 5 bases and J by 4 bases, 7 bases remained unmatched. In germline, CDR1 is MNHEY, CDR2 SMNVEV (reference sequence). There are 15 residues in the CDR3. The CDR3: CASSPDRGGNQPQHF. The CDR3 DNA follows: TGTGCCAGCAGTCCCGACAGGGGTGGGAATCAGCCCCAGCATTTT.

This chain connects TRBV6-1 to TRBJ2-1, with TRBD1 matching over 7 bases. Germline CDR1 and CDR2: MNHNS and SASEGT. The trim removed 5 bases at V and 1 base at J, leaving 5 bases unmatched. The CDR3 length is 15 residues. The CDR3 region is CASSITGVSYNEQFF. CDR3 bases: TGTGCCAGCAGTATTACAGGGGTTTCCTACAATGAGCAGTTCTTC.

V gene TRBV29-1 combines with J gene TRBJ2-7; D is possibly TRBD1 (5 bases). The CDR3 has 12 residues. Trimming removed 6 bases at V and 3 bases at J, with 12 bases between. Germline CDR1 reads SQVTM; CDR2 reads ANQGSEA. Here the CDR3 DNA reads TGCAGCGTCCAAGGGCAGGGCTACGAGCAGTACTTC. Its translation: CSVQGQGYEQYF.

The chain couples TRBV12-3 or TRBV12-4 to TRBJ2-2; no clear D gene. Trimming left V 3 bases short and J 6 bases short, with 8 bases between. The CDR3 is 13 residues long. The DNA of the CDR3 is TGTGCCAGCAGTTTGGACCCCCCCGGGGAGCTGTTTTTT. Protein product: CASSLDPPGELFF.

The chain uses TRBV20-1 and TRBJ2-1; no clear D gene. CDR1 is DFQATT and CDR2 is SNEGSKA in the germline V gene (reference sequence). There are 13 residues in the CDR3. The V and J ends lost 6 bases and 9 bases respectively, with 18 bases between them. The CDR3 reads CSAGKDIPIEQFF. For the CDR3, the DNA is TGCAGTGCAGGGAAAGACATTCCAATTGAGCAGTTCTTC.

This chain uses TRBV20-1 with TRBJ1-4; 7 bases map to TRBD1. V was pared by 2 bases and J by 8 bases, with 14 bases of the junction left unmatched. CDR3 length: 16 amino acids. The germline gives CDR1 DFQATT, CDR2 SNEGSKA (reference sequence). CDR3 sequence reads: CSARPPGRGGGEKLFF. For the CDR3, the DNA is TGCAGTGCTAGACCCCCCGGGCGAGGGGGCGGAGAAAAACTGTTTTTT.

This chain connects TRBV7-2 to TRBJ2-6; D ambiguous. The length of the CDR3 is 16 residues. Germline V gene data show CDR1 as SGHTA and CDR2 as FQGNSA. The ends were cut back, 3 bases at V and 0 bases at J, with 9 bases in the middle. CDR3 in DNA: TGTGCCAGCAGCTTCGATAGCAGCTCTGGGGCCAACGTCCTGACTTTC. Amino acids: CASSFDSSSGANVLTF. Based on the CDR3 plus reference TRBV7-2 and TRBJ2-6, the full variable domain is GAGVSQSPSNKVTEKGKDVELRCDPISGHTALYWYRQSLGQGLEFLIYFQGNSAPDKSGLPSDRFSAERTGGSVSTLTIQRTQQEDSAVYLCASSFDSSSGANVLTFGAGSRLTVL.

This clonotype has ten or more counts. The chain combines TRBV7-9 with TRBJ2-2; D ambiguous. Germline values: CDR1 SEHNR, CDR2 FQNEAQ (reference sequence). CDR3 length: 16 residues. V was cut by 8 bases and J by 0 bases, with 16 bases left in between. In DNA, the CDR3 is TGTGCCAGCGGGTCTACCTCCTTTACGAACACCGGGGAGCTGTTTTTT. Encoded protein: CASGSTSFTNTGELFF. The full variable domain, its missing parts supplied by reference TRBV7-9 and TRBJ2-2, is DTGVSQNPRHKITKRGQNVTFRCDPISEHNRLYWYRQTLGQGPEFLTYFQNEAQLEKSRLLSDRFSAERPKGSFSTLEIQRTEQGDSAMYLCASGSTSFTNTGELFFGEGSRLTVL.

In its sample, this clonotype was seen a few times. The chain joins TRBV20-1 to TRBJ2-7; weak D call: TRBD1 (5 bases). Trimming shortened V by 6 bases and J by 3 bases, and 15 bases separated the two germline ends. CDR3 size: 13 residues. Germline CDR1 is DFQATT and CDR2 is SNEGSKA (reference sequence). As DNA, the CDR3 is TGCAGTGCGGCGATGAAAGGGGTCTACGAGCAGTACTTC. This encodes CSAAMKGVYEQYF.

This chain uses TRBV6-2 or TRBV6-3 with TRBJ1-5; perhaps TRBD1 as D (5 bases). V was shortened by 2 bases and J by 4 bases, with 33 bases between the two germline ends. Germline V gene data show CDR1 as MNHEY and CDR2 as SVGEGT. The CDR3 runs 22 residues. This chain's CDR3 is CASSYDPLRGETELVGNQPQHF. The CDR3 DNA follows: TGTGCCAGCAGTTACGACCCCCTGCGGGGCGAGACGGAGTTAGTGGGGAATCAGCCCCAGCATTTT.

This clonotype was counted at least ten times. This chain connects TRBV5-1 to TRBJ2-7, with 7 bases fitting TRBD2. The CDR3 length is 15 residues. CDR1 SGHRS and CDR2 YFSETQ come from the germline V gene. After removal of 4 bases from V and 5 bases from J, the junction contained 12 bases not matched to a gene. The CDR3 nucleotides are TGCGCCAGCAGCCGTTCGGGAGGAGAGCCCCACGAGCAGTACTTC. As protein: CASSRSGGEPHEQYF.

This clonotype was counted ten times or more. The V gene is TRBV28, the J gene TRBJ2-2; D perhaps matches TRBD2 (5 bases). CDR1 and CDR2 (germline): MDHEN, SYDVKM. Trimming removed 6 bases from V and 4 bases from J, with 9 bases in between. The CDR3 runs to 13 residues. DNA of the CDR3: TGTGCCAGCAGACTAGTCGGCACCGGGGAGCTGTTTTTT. Its protein product is CASRLVGTGELFF.